The source of this T cell receptor beta chain is a study of STAT5B mutations in CD4+ large granular lymphocyte leukemia (dated by TCRdb to the early 2020s). A note on the overall study: Among healthy controls, the CDR3 'QG' motif was associated with a particular HLA allele. TCRbeta repertoires of CD4+ T-cell large granular lymphocyte leukemia patients were compared with those of healthy blood donors. Flow cytometry performed on FACSCanto II or FACSVerse showed that the purified fractions had more than 95% purity among lymphocytes. What the work shows at the level of the full study, not this receptor alone: Compared with healthy CD4+ repertoires, CD4-sorted patient repertoires appeared more clonal, and this difference remained even after the putative leukemic clones were removed. Enrichment of TRBV06-family usage was observed among the top patient clones (8/27) relative to healthy controls (2/35). The data were not HLA-matched, and the higher clonality in CD4+ T-LGLL than in CD8+ T-LGLL could be due to the relatively small sample size. The main leukemic clonotypes were found to be private to each patient, although about a quarter of the main leukemic clonotypes were detected at low frequency in the non-leukemic repertoires of other patients.

CDR1 is given as SGHRS and CDR2 as YFSETQ, both from the germline V gene. The cysteine opens and the phenylalanine closes a CDR3 of 14 amino acids. This entry keeps only the CDR3 DNA: 42 bases, framed from base 1. V sheds 2 bases and J sheds 1 base, leaving 9 bases between their ends. The immunoSEQ assay at survey resolution was used to sequence TCRbeta rearrangements from genomic DNA. In the paper's pipeline: A lowest detectable productive clonotype frequency of 2.59 x 10-5 was observed in the TCR sequencing data. Only productive TCRbeta rearrangements, defined as complete and in-frame sequences, were included in the analyses. Clonality for each sample was calculated as Simpson clonality in the immunoSEQ Analyzer version 3.0. Clones were binned by frequency as very rare, small, medium, large (1-20%) or hyperexpanded (>20%). Generation probabilities were estimated with OLGA 1.2.3, V-gene circos plots were made with VDJtools, specificities were searched in VDJdb, and CDR3 motifs were identified with GLIPH. Imported from immuneACCESS, the table was reduced by TCRdb to in-frame sequences with V and J called. These copies leave out some clones; in studies compared against another copy, an unresolved V gene accounts for under half, and the cause of the remainder is not known. V, J and clone size are taken as reported in that table, and D and trimming were inferred from the DNA itself. The table for this sample lists about 45,000 clones; around 86% of them were counted only once. The biggest ten clones account for 2% to 3% of the sample.

As to this clone: The antigen this receptor binds is unknown. There are no base qualities to consult, and no much larger clone falls within one base. Other DNA sequences in the same sample also yield this CDR3.

The healthy control group was made up of roughly 39 blood donors, and the Finnish Red Cross blood service supplied their buffy coats. All TCR-sequenced material derived from peripheral blood: patient blood samples and healthy donor buffy coats. Ficoll-Hypaque gradient centrifugation was used to isolate peripheral blood mononuclear cells. CD4+ cells were magnetically purified from the buffy coats of healthy controls. Genomic DNA was extracted with the Gentra Puregene Cell and Tissue kit and quantified on a Qubit 2.0 fluorometer. The chain is made from TRBV5-1 and TRBJ2-5; TRBD2 might be the D gene, on 5 matching bases. The sequence was obtained from a human donor in good health. Input material: CD4+ T cells from blood buffy coats. The CDR3 has the sequence CASSLGLGQETQYF. The sequenced DNA: TGCGCCAGCAGCTTAGGACTGGGCCAAGAGACCCAGTACTTC.